The sequence of this TCR beta chain was determined in a study of Graves' ophthalmopathy and Graves' hyperthyroidism (dated by TCRdb to 2016 to 2019). In the study overall: Peripheral blood samples were taken at the time of initial diagnosis, before any treatment was given. After sampling, hyperthyroidism patients received methimazole starting at 30 mg daily, and ophthalmopathy patients received high-dose intravenous methylprednisolone. TCR beta repertoire signatures were used to distinguish Graves' ophthalmopathy from Graves' hyperthyroidism and to predict progression to ophthalmopathy. In total, approximately 130 blood samples were TCR-sequenced: 40 to 45 ophthalmopathy, some 72 hyperthyroidism and about 17 hyperthyroidism-to-ophthalmopathy patients. To explore V-J signatures that distinguish ophthalmopathy from hyperthyroidism, a discovery set of about a hundred patients was enrolled, made up of more than 40 with ophthalmopathy and under 65 with stable hyperthyroidism. The independent validation cohort included about 19 hyperthyroidism patients plus 17 patients who later progressed from hyperthyroidism to ophthalmopathy. In roughly six hyperthyroidism patients, the T-cell repertoires found in thyroid tissue were compared with those found in blood.

The ophthalmopathy patients had moderately to severely active disease, with a Clinical Activity Score of 3 or higher, a NOSPECS grade of 4 or higher, and a disease duration of less than 3 months. Anyone with other autoimmune diseases, uncontrolled infections, pregnancy or lactation was excluded from the study. Diagnosis was based on clinical symptoms, serum thyroxine, TRAb, thyroid ultrasound and orbital computed tomography. PBMCs were isolated from approximately 10 ml of fresh peripheral blood by Ficoll-Paque density gradient centrifugation. Total RNA was extracted with Trizol reagent and quality-checked on an Agilent 2100 Bioanalyzer. This clonotype occurred a few times. Its antigen is currently not known. Base quality data are lacking; no much larger clone is found one base away. Trimming removed 2 bases from V and 2 bases from J, leaving 5 bases between the germline ends. CDR1 and CDR2, looked up from the germline V gene, are SGHAT and FQNNGV. The CDR3 numbers 13 residues from cysteine through phenylalanine. Solely the CDR3 DNA is kept, with 39 bases framed from the first base.

For repertoire sequencing, TCR beta CDR3 regions were amplified from RNA transcripts. HTBI primers and the Qiagen OneStep RT-PCR kit were used in a first-round RT-PCR, which was followed by a second-round multiplex PCR, size selection and purification. Libraries were sequenced paired-end with 100 bp reads on an Illumina HiSeq2000. From the authors' description of their analysis: Reads were processed with SOAPnuke, discarding reads with adapters, uncalled bases, mean Phred below 15, or no exact constant-primer or identifier match. High-quality paired reads were merged with COPE v1.2.5. Each unique nucleotide sequence was treated as a clonotype, and MiTCR v1.1 was used to align the clonotypes to the IMGT TRB V, D and J references. Only V-J combinations with frequency above 0.0001 were analysed, covering around 99% of repertoires. For each V-J combination, a TCR clonal expansion and chaos score was defined as the ratio of F50 clonal expansion to chaos observed in the TCRdist matrix. Welch's t-statistics and random forest were used to reduce the features to roughly 14 V-J combinations, which were then used as input to a naive Bayes classifier. The similarity between thyroid and blood repertoires was quantified using the Morisita-Horn index. TCRdb reran the public reads through fastp at Q25 and MiXCR, keeping productive beta chains. Each CDR3 protein gets just one entry, which takes the most common genes and DNA from the rows behind it. TCRdb assigned the V and J calls; the authors' analysis was not used. The sample table shows 650,000 to 800,000 distinct CDR3 sequences, and about 41% are seen once. 3% to 3.5% of the sample is in the top ten clones.

Overall study results and their limits: In cross-validation, the 13-signature model distinguished ophthalmopathy from stable hyperthyroidism with just over 85% sensitivity and around 81% specificity, and in the test set the corresponding values were around 78% and 73%. Sample size was not predetermined statistically, and investigators were not blinded to group allocation. Among expanded thyroid clonotypes with frequency above 0.001, most also showed up in blood, which suggests that blood repertoires may reflect the thyroid immune response. In validation, the model predicted ophthalmopathy progression with about 71% sensitivity and 72.22% specificity; 12 predicted patients were CT-confirmed with GO in a median of approximately six months.

The rearrangement combines TRBV11-2 with TRBJ2-3; the D gene remains uncertain. The origin of this receptor is an adult man with Graves' ophthalmopathy. Specimen: peripheral blood. The CDR3 reads CASSLTATDTQYF. The base sequence is TGTGCCAGCAGCTTAACAGCCACAGATACGCAGTATTTT.